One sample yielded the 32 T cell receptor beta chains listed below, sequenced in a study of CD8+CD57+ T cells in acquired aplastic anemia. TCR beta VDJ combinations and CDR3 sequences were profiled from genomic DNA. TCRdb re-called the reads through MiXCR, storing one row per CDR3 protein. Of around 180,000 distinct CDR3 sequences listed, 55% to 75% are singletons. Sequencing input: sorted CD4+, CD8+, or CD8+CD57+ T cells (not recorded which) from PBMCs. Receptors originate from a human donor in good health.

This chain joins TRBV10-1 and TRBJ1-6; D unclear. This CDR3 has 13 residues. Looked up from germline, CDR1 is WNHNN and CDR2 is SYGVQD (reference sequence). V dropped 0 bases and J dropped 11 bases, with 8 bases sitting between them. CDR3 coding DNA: TGCGCCAGCAGTGAGTCGGCCCAAACACCCCTCCACTTT. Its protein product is CASSESAQTPLHF.

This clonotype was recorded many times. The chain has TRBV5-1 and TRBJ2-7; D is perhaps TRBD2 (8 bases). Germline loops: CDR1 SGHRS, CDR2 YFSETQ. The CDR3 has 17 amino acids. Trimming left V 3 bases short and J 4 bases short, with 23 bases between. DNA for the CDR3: TGCGCCAGCAGCTCCGGGACAGAGATAGCGGGACTATACGAGCAGTACTTC. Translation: CASSSGTEIAGLYEQYF.

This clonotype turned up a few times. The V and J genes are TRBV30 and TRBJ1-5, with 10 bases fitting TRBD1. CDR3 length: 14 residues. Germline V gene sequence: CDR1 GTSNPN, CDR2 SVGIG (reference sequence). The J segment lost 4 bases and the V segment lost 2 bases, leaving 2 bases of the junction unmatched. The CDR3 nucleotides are TGTGCCTGGAGTACGGGACAGGGGAATCAGCCCCAGCATTTT. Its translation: CAWSTGQGNQPQHF.

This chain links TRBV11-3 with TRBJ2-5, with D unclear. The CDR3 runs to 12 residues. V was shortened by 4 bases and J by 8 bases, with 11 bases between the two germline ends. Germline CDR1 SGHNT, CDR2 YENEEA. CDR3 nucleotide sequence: TGTGCCAGCAGCTCCACCCCTGATACCCAGTACTTC. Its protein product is CASSSTPDTQYF. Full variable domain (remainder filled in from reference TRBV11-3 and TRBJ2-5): EAGVVQSPRYKIIEKKQPVAFWCNPISGHNTLYWYLQNLGQGPELLIRYENEEAVDDSQLPKDRFSAERLKGVDSTLKIQPAELGDSAVYLCASSSTPDTQYFGPGTRLLVL.

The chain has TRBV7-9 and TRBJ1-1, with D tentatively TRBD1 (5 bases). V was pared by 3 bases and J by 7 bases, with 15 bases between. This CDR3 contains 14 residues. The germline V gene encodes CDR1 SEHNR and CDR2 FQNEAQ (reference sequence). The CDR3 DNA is TGTGCCAGCAGCTTCGGGACCAAAAAGGGTGAAGCTTTCTTT. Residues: CASSFGTKKGEAFF.

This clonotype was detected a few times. Here the CDR3 DNA reads TGTGCCAGTACCACCACTAGCGGGGGACAAAATGAGCAGTTCTTC. Protein sequence: CASTTTSGGQNEQFF. The chain recombines TRBV19 with TRBJ2-1, with 11 bases identical to TRBD2. Losses at the gene ends were 7 bases for V and 7 bases for J; bases not matched to a gene: 9. Germline CDR1 and CDR2: LNHDA and SQIVND (reference sequence). The CDR3 is made up of 15 amino acids.

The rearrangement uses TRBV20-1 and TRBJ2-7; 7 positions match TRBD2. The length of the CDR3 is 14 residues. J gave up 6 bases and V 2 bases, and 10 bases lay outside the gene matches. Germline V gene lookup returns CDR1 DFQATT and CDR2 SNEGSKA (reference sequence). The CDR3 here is CSARPPGGSSEQYF. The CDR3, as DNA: TGCAGTGCTAGACCCCCGGGCGGGAGCAGCGAGCAGTACTTC.

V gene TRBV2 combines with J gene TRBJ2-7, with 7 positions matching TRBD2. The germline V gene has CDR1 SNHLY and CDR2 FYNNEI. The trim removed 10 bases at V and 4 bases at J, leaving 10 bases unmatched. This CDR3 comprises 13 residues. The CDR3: CATSREVRYEQYF. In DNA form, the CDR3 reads TGTGCCACCTCCCGGGAGGTGCGTTACGAGCAGTACTTC.

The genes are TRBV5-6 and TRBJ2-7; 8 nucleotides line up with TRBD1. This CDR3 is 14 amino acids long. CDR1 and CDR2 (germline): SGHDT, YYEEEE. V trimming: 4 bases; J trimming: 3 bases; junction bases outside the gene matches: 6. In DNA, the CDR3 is TGTGCCAGCAGCGTGGACAGGGAGCGCTACGAGCAGTACTTC. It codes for CASSVDRERYEQYF.

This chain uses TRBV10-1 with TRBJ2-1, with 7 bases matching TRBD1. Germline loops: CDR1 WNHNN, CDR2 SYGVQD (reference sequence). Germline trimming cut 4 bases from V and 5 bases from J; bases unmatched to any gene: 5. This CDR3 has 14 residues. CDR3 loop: CASSADRNDNEQFF. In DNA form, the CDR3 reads TGCGCCAGCAGTGCGGACAGGAACGACAATGAGCAGTTCTTC.

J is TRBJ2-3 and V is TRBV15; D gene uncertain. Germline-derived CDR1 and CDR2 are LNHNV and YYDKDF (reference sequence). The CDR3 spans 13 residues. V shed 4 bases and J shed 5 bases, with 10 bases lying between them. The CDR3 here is CATSTRRQDTQYF. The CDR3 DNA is TGTGCCACCAGCACGCGTCGCCAAGATACGCAGTATTTT.

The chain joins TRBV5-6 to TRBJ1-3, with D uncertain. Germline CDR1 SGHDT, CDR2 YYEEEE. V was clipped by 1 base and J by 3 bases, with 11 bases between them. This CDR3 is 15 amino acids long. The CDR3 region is CASSLRSGVGNTIYF. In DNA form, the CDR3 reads TGTGCCAGCAGCTTGAGATCTGGGGTTGGAAACACCATATATTTT.

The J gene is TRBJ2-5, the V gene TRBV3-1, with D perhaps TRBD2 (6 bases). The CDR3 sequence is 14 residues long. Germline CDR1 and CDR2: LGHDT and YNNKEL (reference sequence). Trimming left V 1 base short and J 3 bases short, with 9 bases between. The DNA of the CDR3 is TGTGCCAGCAGCCAAGTGTCGGGGGAAGAGACCCAGTACTTC. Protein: CASSQVSGEETQYF.

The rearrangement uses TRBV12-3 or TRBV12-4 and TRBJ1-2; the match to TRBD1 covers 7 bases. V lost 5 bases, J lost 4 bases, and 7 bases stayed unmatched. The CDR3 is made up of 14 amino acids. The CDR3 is CASSPLGDSYGYTF. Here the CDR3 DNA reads TGTGCCAGCAGTCCCCTAGGGGACAGCTATGGCTACACCTTC.

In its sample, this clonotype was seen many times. The CDR3 protein is CASSQTYRDSYYEQYF. The CDR3 bases are TGCGCCAGCAGCCAAACATACCGGGACAGCTACTACGAGCAGTACTTC. The genes are TRBV4-3 and TRBJ2-7, with 7 bases fitting TRBD1. CDR1 and CDR2 (germline): LGHNA, YSLEER. The CDR3 runs 16 residues. The V segment lost 2 bases and the J segment 3 bases; nucleotides outside the gene matches: 10.

The CDR3 here is CASSDGSNSPLHF. CDR3 coding DNA: TGTGCCAGCAGTGACGGGAGTAATTCACCCCTCCACTTT. The chain uses TRBV2 and TRBJ1-6; D is uncertain. Germline V CDR1 and CDR2: SNHLY, FYNNEI. V was cut by 3 bases and J by 6 bases, with 6 bases left in between. The CDR3 length is 13 residues. The variable domain in full, with the rest retrieved from reference TRBV2 and TRBJ1-6, is EPEVTQTPSHQVTQMGQEVILRCVPISNHLYFYWYRQILGQKVEFLVSFYNNEISEKSEIFDDQFSVERPDGSNFTLKIRSTKLEDSAMYFCASSDGSNSPLHFGNGTRLTVT.

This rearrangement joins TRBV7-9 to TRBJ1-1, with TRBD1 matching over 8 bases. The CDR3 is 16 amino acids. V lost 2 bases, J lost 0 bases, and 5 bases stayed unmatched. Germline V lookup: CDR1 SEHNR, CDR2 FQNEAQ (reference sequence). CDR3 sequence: CASSLHRGDMNTEAFF. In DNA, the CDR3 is TGTGCCAGCAGCTTACACAGGGGGGATATGAACACTGAAGCTTTCTTT.

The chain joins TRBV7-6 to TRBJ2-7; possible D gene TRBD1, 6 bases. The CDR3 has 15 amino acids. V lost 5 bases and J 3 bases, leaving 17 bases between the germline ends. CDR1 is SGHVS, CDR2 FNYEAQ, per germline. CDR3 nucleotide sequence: TGTGCCAGCAGCGCCATACAGGGAGAGGGCTACGAGCAGTACTTC. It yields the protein CASSAIQGEGYEQYF.

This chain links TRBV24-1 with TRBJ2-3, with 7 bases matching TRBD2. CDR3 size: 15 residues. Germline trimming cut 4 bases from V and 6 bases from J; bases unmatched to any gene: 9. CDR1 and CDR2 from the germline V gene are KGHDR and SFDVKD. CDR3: CATSDPGRGPDTQYF. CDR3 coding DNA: TGTGCCACCAGTGACCCGGGGAGGGGACCCGATACGCAGTATTTT.

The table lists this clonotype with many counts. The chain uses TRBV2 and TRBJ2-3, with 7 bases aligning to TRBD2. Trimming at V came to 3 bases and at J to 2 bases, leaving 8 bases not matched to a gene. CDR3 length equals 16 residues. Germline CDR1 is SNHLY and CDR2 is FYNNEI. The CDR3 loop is CASSDLAGAPTDTQYF. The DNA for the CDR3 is TGTGCCAGCAGTGATCTGGCGGGAGCCCCCACAGATACGCAGTATTTT. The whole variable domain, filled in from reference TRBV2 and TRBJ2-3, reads EPEVTQTPSHQVTQMGQEVILRCVPISNHLYFYWYRQILGQKVEFLVSFYNNEISEKSEIFDDQFSVERPDGSNFTLKIRSTKLEDSAMYFCASSDLAGAPTDTQYFGPGTRLTVL.

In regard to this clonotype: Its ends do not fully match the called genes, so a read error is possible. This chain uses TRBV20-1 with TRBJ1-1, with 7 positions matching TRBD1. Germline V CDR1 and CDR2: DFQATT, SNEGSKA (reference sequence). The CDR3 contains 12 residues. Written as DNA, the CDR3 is TGCAGTGGTAGACAGGGTAACACTGAAGCTTTCTTT. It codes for CSGRQGNTEAFF.

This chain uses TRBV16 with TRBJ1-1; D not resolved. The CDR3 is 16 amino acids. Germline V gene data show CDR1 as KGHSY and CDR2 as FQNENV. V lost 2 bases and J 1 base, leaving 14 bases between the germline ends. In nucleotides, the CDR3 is TGTGCCAGCAGCCAAGGATTGTGGGAGCCGAACACTGAAGCTTTCTTT. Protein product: CASSQGLWEPNTEAFF.

CDR3 residues: CASSQALPYEQYF. The CDR3 coding sequence is TGTGCCAGTAGTCAAGCTCTCCCCTACGAGCAGTACTTC. V usage is TRBV7-9 and J usage is TRBJ2-7, with no clear D. The CDR3 is 13 residues long. Per germline, CDR1 SEHNR and CDR2 FQNEAQ (reference sequence). V was clipped by 9 bases and J by 2 bases, with 14 bases between them.

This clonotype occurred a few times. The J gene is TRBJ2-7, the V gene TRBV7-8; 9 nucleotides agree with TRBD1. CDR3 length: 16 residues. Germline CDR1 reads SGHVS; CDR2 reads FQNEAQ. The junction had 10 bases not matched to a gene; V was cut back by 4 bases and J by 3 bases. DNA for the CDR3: TGTGCCAGCAGCTCCCATCCCGGGACAGGGAGCTACGAGCAGTACTTC. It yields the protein CASSSHPGTGSYEQYF.

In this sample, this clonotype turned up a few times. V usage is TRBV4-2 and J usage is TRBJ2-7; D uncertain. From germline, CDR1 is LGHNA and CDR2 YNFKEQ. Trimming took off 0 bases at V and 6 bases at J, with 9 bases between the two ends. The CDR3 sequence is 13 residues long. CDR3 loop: CASSQDPRTEQYF. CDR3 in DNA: TGTGCCAGCAGCCAAGATCCCAGGACCGAGCAGTACTTC.

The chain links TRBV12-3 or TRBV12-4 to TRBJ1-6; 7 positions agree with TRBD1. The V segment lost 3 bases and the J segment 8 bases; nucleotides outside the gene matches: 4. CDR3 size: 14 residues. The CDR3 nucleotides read TGTGCCAGCAGTTTTAGGCAGGGGGATTCACCCCTCCACTTT. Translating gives CASSFRQGDSPLHF.

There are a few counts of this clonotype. The CDR3 nucleotides are TGTGCCAGCAGTTTCGGGGGGGATGAGCAGTTCTTC. Translation: CASSFGGDEQFF. This chain connects TRBV27 to TRBJ2-1; 8 nucleotides match TRBD2. The trim removed 3 bases at V and 8 bases at J, leaving 0 bases unmatched. Per the germline V gene, CDR1 is MNHEY and CDR2 is SMNVEV (reference sequence). The CDR3 is 12 residues long.

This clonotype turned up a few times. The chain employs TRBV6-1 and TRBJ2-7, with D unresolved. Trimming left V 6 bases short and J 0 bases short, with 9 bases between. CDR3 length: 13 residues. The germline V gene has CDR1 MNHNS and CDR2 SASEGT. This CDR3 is CASSLLSSYEQYF. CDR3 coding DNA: TGTGCCAGCAGCCTCCTAAGCTCCTACGAGCAGTACTTC.

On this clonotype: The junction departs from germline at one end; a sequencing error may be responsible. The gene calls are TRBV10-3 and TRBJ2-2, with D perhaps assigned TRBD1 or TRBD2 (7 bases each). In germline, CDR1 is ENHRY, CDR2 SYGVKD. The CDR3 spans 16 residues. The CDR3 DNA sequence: TGTGCCAGCGGGACAGAGATGTATCGGGGGGCCGGGGGGCTGTTCTTT. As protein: CASGTEMYRGAGGLFF.

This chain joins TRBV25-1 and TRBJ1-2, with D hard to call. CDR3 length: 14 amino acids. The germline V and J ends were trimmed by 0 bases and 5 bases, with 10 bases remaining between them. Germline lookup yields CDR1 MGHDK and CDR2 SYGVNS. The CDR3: CASSEYGDLYGYTF. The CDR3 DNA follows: TGTGCCAGCAGTGAATACGGAGACTTATATGGCTACACCTTC.

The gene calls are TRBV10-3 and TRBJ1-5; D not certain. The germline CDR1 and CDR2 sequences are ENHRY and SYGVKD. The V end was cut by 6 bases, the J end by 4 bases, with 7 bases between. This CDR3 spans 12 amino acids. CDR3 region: CAISPHNQPQHF. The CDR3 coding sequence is TGTGCCATCAGCCCACATAATCAGCCCCAGCATTTT.

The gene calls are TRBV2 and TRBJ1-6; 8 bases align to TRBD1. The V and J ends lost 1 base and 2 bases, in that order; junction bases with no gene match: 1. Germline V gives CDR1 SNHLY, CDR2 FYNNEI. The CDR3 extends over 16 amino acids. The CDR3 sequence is CASSEGTGTYNSPLHF. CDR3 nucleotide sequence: TGTGCCAGCAGTGAAGGGACAGGGACCTATAATTCACCCCTCCACTTT.